The subject of this entry is one T cell receptor beta chain. It was with a sample-barcoded 5' primer and a J-beta primer mix that a second PCR of about 6 to 12 cycles was run. Using its own MiXCR run on the 5' RACE reads, TCRdb lists one record per CDR3 protein. The sample holds about 1.1 million distinct CDR3 sequences; more than 30% are singletons and the top ten take around 14%. The source of the sample is a study of blood T cells in healthy people across ages. CDR1 SQVTM and CDR2 ANQGSEA come from the germline V gene. The CDR3 extends over 15 amino acids. Trimming took 7 bases from V and 5 from J; bases not matched to a gene: 12.

Sequencing used blood. The rearrangement uses TRBV29-1 and TRBJ2-3, with 10 bases identical to TRBD2. The TCR comes from a man aged 18-30 years in good health. In DNA form, the CDR3 reads TGCAGCGGACTCCGCCGGAGCGGGGGGGGAGATACGCAGTATTTT. This translates into CSGLRRSGGGDTQYF.